The rows below give T cell receptor beta chains drawn from one sample of a study of OX40 agonist ivuxolimab in advanced cancers. Repertoires were generated with immunoSEQ multiplex PCR, while TCRdb's copy carries only in-frame clones and drops some. The sample holds roughly 90,000 clones, approximately 91% seen once. The sequenced sample was CD4+ or CD8+ T cells sorted from blood, obtained in a trial of the OX40 agonist ivuxolimab. The receptors were sampled from an adult with an advanced solid tumor such as melanoma, head and neck, liver or kidney cancer. Each CDR3 is given with its conserved first and last residue. A D gene is named only where the DNA matches it firmly. Some rows mark clone size as missing; the rest say once, few, many or name a class of expanded clone.

few,TRBV6-6,TRBJ2-6,NA,TGTGCCAGCAGCACCACCACAGGCTCTGGGGCCAACGTCCTGACTTTC,CASSTTTGSGANVLTF
NA,TRBV9,TRBJ1-1,NA,TGTGCCAGCAGCCCGCCCCCCTCCAGGGAACTGAGAACTGAAGCTTTCTTT,CASSPPPSRELRTEAFF
NA,TRBV7-2,TRBJ1-2,TRBD1,TGTGCCAGCAGCATTGGACAGGGCTATGGCTACACCTTC,CASSIGQGYGYTF
NA,TRBV29-1,TRBJ2-3,NA,TGCAGCGTTGAAGATGGCTTACCCACAGATACGCAGTATTTT,CSVEDGLPTDTQYF
NA,TRBV9,TRBJ2-1,TRBD2,TGTGCCAGCAGCGATCATATAGCGGGAGGGGCCTACAATGAGCAGTTCTTC,CASSDHIAGGAYNEQFF
NA,TRBV5-1,TRBJ2-7,NA,TGCGCCAGCAGCTTGGGTACCGGGATTACCTACGAGCAGTACTTC,CASSLGTGITYEQYF
NA,TRBV7-9,TRBJ2-2,TRBD1,TGTGCCAGCAGCCTCGGACAGGCGAACACCGGGGAGCTGTTTTTT,CASSLGQANTGELFF
once,TRBV19,TRBJ2-3,TRBD1,TGTGCCGTCCGGGACAGGGGGTCCACAGATACGCAGTATTTT,CAVRDRGSTDTQYF
NA,TRBV18,TRBJ2-2,NA,TGTGCCAGCTCACCTCAACAGGGTCCGTCTGGCGGGGAGCTGTTTTTT,CASSPQQGPSGGELFF
NA,TRBV11-2,TRBJ2-5,NA,TGTGCCAGCAGCTTAGGGGAGACCCAGTACTTC,CASSLGETQYF
NA,TRBV18,TRBJ2-7,NA,TGTGCCAGCTCACCACCTAGCGCTTACGAGCAGTACTTC,CASSPPSAYEQYF
NA,TRBV10-1,TRBJ2-1,TRBD2,TGCGCCAGCAGTGAATCTAGCGGGAGGGCCGTAGGTGAGCAGTTCTTC,CASSESSGRAVGEQFF
NA,TRBV5-4,TRBJ2-7,TRBD1,TGTGCCAGCAGCTTGGGGACAGGGGTCATACCCGAGCAGTACTTC,CASSLGTGVIPEQYF
NA,TRBV2,TRBJ2-5,NA,TGTGCCAGCAGTGAGAGGGACTCCCGGTCAGAGACCCAGTACTTC,CASSERDSRSETQYF
NA,TRBV5-1,TRBJ2-1,TRBD2,TGCGCCAGCAGCTTGGAACTAGCGGGAGGGCCGTACAATGAGCAGTTCTTC,CASSLELAGGPYNEQFF
NA,TRBV6-1,TRBJ2-1,TRBD1,TGTGCCACCGGGACAGAGTTTGATTATGAGCAGTTCTTC,CATGTEFDYEQFF
NA,TRBV29-1,TRBJ2-7,NA,TGCAGCGTTGGAGGGGGGGGTGCCCCCTTCTACGGGCAGTACTTC,CSVGGGGAPFYGQYF
NA,TRBV5-1,TRBJ2-5,NA,TGCGCCAGCAGCTCTACAGGGACTGATGAGACCCAGTACTTC,CASSSTGTDETQYF
NA,TRBV6-6,TRBJ2-1,NA,TGTGCCACACGGGGGACGGTCAATGAGCAGTTCTTC,CATRGTVNEQFF
NA,TRBV18,TRBJ2-5,TRBD2,TGTGCCAGCTCACCTCCTAGCGGGAGCTTTGGGGAGACCCAGTACTTC,CASSPPSGSFGETQYF
NA,TRBV4-1,TRBJ2-1,TRBD2,TGCGCCAGCAGCCGGACTAGCTACAATGAGCAGTTCTTC,CASSRTSYNEQFF
once,TRBV6-4,TRBJ2-3,NA,TGTGCCAGCAGTGACAGCGGGAGCACAGATACGCAGTATTTT,CASSDSGSTDTQYF
NA,TRBV7-9,TRBJ1-2,TRBD1,TGTGCCAGCAGCTTAAGGGACAGGGGCAACTATGGCTACACCTTC,CASSLRDRGNYGYTF
NA,TRBV5-6,TRBJ2-1,TRBD2,TGTGCCAGCAGCTATCACCGCCGCCTAGCGGGGGCCTCGGAGCAGTTCTTC,CASSYHRRLAGASEQFF
NA,TRBV10-2,TRBJ2-1,NA,TGCGCCAGCAGTGCGGCGGGCACCTACAATGAGCAGTTCTTC,CASSAAGTYNEQFF
NA,TRBV4-3,TRBJ2-1,TRBD2,TGCGCCAGCAGCCAAGAGAGACTAGCGGGGTTCAATGAGCAGTTCTTC,CASSQERLAGFNEQFF
NA,TRBV28,TRBJ1-1,NA,TGTGCCAGCAGTTTAGACCTTCAGGGCACTGAAGCTTTCTTT,CASSLDLQGTEAFF
NA,TRBV5-4,TRBJ1-1,NA,TGTGCCAGCAGCCAATACAGGGCAGGGAACACTGAAGCTTTCTTT,CASSQYRAGNTEAFF
NA,TRBV10-1,TRBJ2-1,NA,TGCGCCAGCAGTGCCGTAGCTCAAGAGCAGTTCTTC,CASSAVAQEQFF
NA,TRBV18,TRBJ2-7,NA,TGTGCCAGCTCACCACCCGCCAGAACCTACGAGCAGTACTTC,CASSPPARTYEQYF
NA,TRBV18,TRBJ2-7,NA,TGTGCCAGCTCACCCGCAGTGGGGGACTACGAGCAGTACTTC,CASSPAVGDYEQYF
NA,TRBV10-3,TRBJ2-2,TRBD1,TGTGCCATCAGGAAGGACAGGGGGTCGAACACCGGGGAGCTGTTTTTT,CAIRKDRGSNTGELFF
NA,TRBV29-1,TRBJ2-3,TRBD1,TGCAGCGTCCAAGAATCCCGGACAGGGAATCGAGCGTATTTT,CSVQESRTGNRAYF
NA,TRBV6-6,TRBJ1-6,TRBD1,TGTGCCAGCAGTCCCGGACAGGTTCCGGCTTCACCCCTCCACTTT,CASSPGQVPASPLHF
NA,TRBV7-2,TRBJ2-3,TRBD2,TGTGCCAGCAGCTCTCAGCGGGACGGCGCAGATACGCAGTATTTT,CASSSQRDGADTQYF
NA,TRBV27,TRBJ2-3,TRBD2,TGTGCCAGCAGAACATTAGCGGGAGGGGGCACAGATACGCAGTATTTT,CASRTLAGGGTDTQYF
NA,TRBV7-2,TRBJ1-1,NA,TGTGCCAGCAGGACCTATATGAACACTGAAGCTTTCTTT,CASRTYMNTEAFF
NA,TRBV27,TRBJ2-6,NA,TGTGCCAGCAGTTTAGACTCTGGGGCCAACGTCCTGACTTTC,CASSLDSGANVLTF
NA,TRBV28,TRBJ1-2,TRBD1,TGTGCCAGCAGCCAAGGGGGTACGACAGGGGGAAGGGATGGCTACACCTTC,CASSQGGTTGGRDGYTF
NA,TRBV10-1,TRBJ2-3,NA,TGCGCCAGCAGTGAAAGCCTCATATGGGTCTCGGCAGATACGCAGTATTTT,CASSESLIWVSADTQYF
NA,TRBV5-1,TRBJ1-1,TRBD1,TGCGCCAGCAGCGAAGGGACAGGCATAGAAGCTTTCTTT,CASSEGTGIEAFF
NA,TRBV2,TRBJ2-5,NA,TGTGCCAGCAGCTGGGGGGGCTTGGAGACCCAGTACTTC,CASSWGGLETQYF
NA,TRBV10-3,TRBJ2-2,TRBD2,TGTGCCATCAGCGAGGGACTAGCGGGAGGTGGGGAGCTGTTTTTT,CAISEGLAGGGELFF
NA,TRBV7-9,TRBJ2-2,TRBD1,TGTGCCAGCAGCTTCCAGGGGGCCGGGGAGCTGTTTTTT,CASSFQGAGELFF
NA,TRBV28,TRBJ2-7,TRBD1,TGTGCCAGCAGTACAACGACAGGGGGTATATCCCCTACCCACTTC,CASSTTTGGISPTHF
NA,TRBV18,TRBJ1-2,TRBD1,TGTGCCAGCTCACCACCCGGGACAGGGGGCGACTATGGCTACACCTTC,CASSPPGTGGDYGYTF
few,TRBV18,TRBJ2-3,NA,TGTGCCAGCTCGTCACCGGCCGGTAGCACAGATACGCAGTATTTT,CASSSPAGSTDTQYF
NA,TRBV6-5,TRBJ2-7,TRBD1,TGTGCCAGCAGCCCCGGGACAGCCCTACCCGAGCAGTACTTC,CASSPGTALPEQYF
NA,TRBV7-6,TRBJ1-2,TRBD1,TGTGCCAGCAACCCAGGACAGGGGAACTATGGCTACACCTTC,CASNPGQGNYGYTF
NA,TRBV7-2,TRBJ1-2,NA,TGTGCCAGCAGCAAGAACCAGGCAGGGAACCATGGCTACACCTTC,CASSKNQAGNHGYTF
NA,TRBV28,TRBJ2-7,TRBD2,TGTGCCAGCAGTCCTGCTAGCGGAAACGCCTACGAGCAGTACTTC,CASSPASGNAYEQYF
NA,TRBV19,TRBJ2-7,TRBD2,TGTGCCAGTAGTGATGTAGCGGGGGCAGGGTACGAGCAGTACTTC,CASSDVAGAGYEQYF
NA,TRBV6-5,TRBJ1-2,TRBD1,TGTGCCAGCAGGGGGACAGTCTCCCGGGATGGCTACACCTTC,CASRGTVSRDGYTF